This TCR beta chain was profiled in a study of shared clonotypes between healthy human individuals. It was around 220 ng DNA, about 30,000 T cell genomes, that sorted-subset replicate PCRs used. Here immunoSEQ multiplex PCR was the method, and the copy in TCRdb shows in-frame clones only, minus some. Among over a million clones listed, about 75% were seen once. CDR3 length: 17 amino acids. Germline trimming cut 3 bases from V and 4 bases from J; bases unmatched to any gene: 9. The sequenced material came from memory CD4+ T cells sorted from blood. Subset specified: CD45RA-negative fraction. V is TRBV5-7 and J is TRBJ2-1; 11 bases fit TRBD2. TRBV5-7 is reported as an ORF; its role is uncertain. This sequence was found in a man aged 18 to 29 in good health. CDR3 amino acids: CASSSLSGRALYNEQFF. CDR3 bases: TGTGCCAGCAGCTCCCTTAGCGGGAGGGCCTTGTACAATGAGCAGTTCTTC.